This T cell receptor (beta chain) derives from a study of cytotoxic CD8 clonotypes in ibrutinib-treated CLL. The CDR3 spans 15 residues. Trimming cost V 0 bases and J 3 bases, with 13 bases left between them. Germline lookup yields CDR1 SGHRS and CDR2 YFSETQ. Measured with immunoSEQ multiplex PCR; TCRdb has only the in-frame clones, and not every one. The sample lists over 150,000 clones, 72% occurring once. This TCR derives from a human donor with chronic lymphocytic leukemia. The gene calls are TRBV5-1 and TRBJ2-7; no definite D call. Sequencing used PBMCs, obtained after 24 months of ibrutinib treatment. The CDR3 DNA sequence: TGCGCCAGCAGCTTGGGTGAGGACCTCTTCTACGAGCAGTACTTC. Protein: CASSLGEDLFYEQYF.